Below, 5 T cell receptor beta chains from the same sample are listed, as sequenced in a study of T cells in Graves' hyperthyroidism and ophthalmopathy. RNA transcripts provided the source from which TCR beta CDR3 regions were amplified. Using the HTBI primer set, a first-round RT-PCR was run on the TCR CDR3. TCRdb re-analysed the multiplex PCR reads in MiXCR, keeping a single row per CDR3 protein. The profile shows over 500,000 distinct CDR3 sequences, 15% to 20% of them singletons. Sequencing was done on a sample of blood. The receptor source for this set is a woman between 18 and 30 years old with Graves' ophthalmopathy.

In its sample, this clonotype was seen a few times. The genes are TRBV5-1 and TRBJ1-4; 12 nucleotides agree with TRBD1. This CDR3 has 15 residues. Looked up from germline, CDR1 is SGHRS and CDR2 is YFSETQ. Losses at the gene ends were 0 bases for V and 9 bases for J; bases not matched to a gene: 3. CDR3 region: CASSLAGTGGQKLFF. DNA for the CDR3: TGCGCCAGCAGCTTGGCCGGGACAGGGGGCCAAAAACTGTTTTTT.

This clonotype was counted many times. V is TRBV7-9 and J is TRBJ2-3, with D possibly matching TRBD1 (5 bases). From germline, CDR1 is SEHNR and CDR2 FQNEAQ (reference sequence). This CDR3 is built from 15 residues. Trimming cost V 6 bases and J 2 bases, with 15 bases left between them. The CDR3 reads CASRRTRAATDTQYF. CDR3 DNA: TGTGCCAGCAGGAGGACCAGGGCGGCCACAGATACGCAGTATTTT.

This clonotype was recorded many times. The rearrangement uses TRBV30 and TRBJ1-1; 10 nucleotides align to TRBD1. With V trimmed by 2 bases and J by 6 bases, 3 bases remained unmatched. The germline gives CDR1 GTSNPN, CDR2 SVGIG (reference sequence). The CDR3 has 13 amino acids. The CDR3, as DNA: TGTGCCTGGAGTTGGACAGGGGGGGCTGAAGCTTTCTTT. Protein: CAWSWTGGAEAFF.

This clonotype has at least ten counts. The chain uses TRBV12-3 or TRBV12-4 and TRBJ2-5; perhaps TRBD1 as D (5 bases). The germline V and J ends were trimmed by 2 bases and 1 base, with 11 bases remaining between them. This CDR3 comprises 15 residues. DNA for the CDR3: TGTGCCAGCAGTTTATCCCGACAGTCCCAAGAGACCCAGTACTTC. Its translation is CASSLSRQSQETQYF.

This clonotype has just a few counts. The chain combines TRBV30 with TRBJ2-1; no firm D call. Germline V gene sequence: CDR1 GTSNPN, CDR2 SVGIG (reference sequence). This CDR3 has 12 residues. V lost 2 bases to trimming and J lost 8 bases, with 10 bases between them. In DNA form, the CDR3 reads TGTGCCTGGAGTTTCCTATCGGATGAGCAGTTCTTC. This gives the protein CAWSFLSDEQFF.